This T cell receptor (beta chain) is drawn from a study of CD8 T cells in Susac syndrome. Findings and limits, study-wide: The study conceded that its TCR sequencing and HLA analysis involved relatively few individuals.

RNA was extracted with the RNeasy kit, and a quantity of roughly 0.5 to 1 ug was reverse transcribed using random hexamers. Multiplex immunoSEQ PCR targeted 54 Vbeta and 13 Jbeta TCR beta segments. Via MiXCR, TCRdb re-called the immunoSEQ multiplex PCR reads, giving one row per CDR3 protein. The profile shows 120,000 to 150,000 distinct CDR3 sequences, around 94% of them singletons. The CDR3 spans 16 residues. The germline V gene encodes CDR1 MNHEY and CDR2 SMNVEV (reference sequence). J was trimmed by 2 bases and V by 3 bases; bases with no gene match: 6. Worth noting for this clonotype: Its antigen remains unknown.

The chain is built from TRBV27 and TRBJ1-5, with TRBD1 matching over 8 bases. The clonotype comes from a human donor in good health. The sequencing sample was made of CD4+ T cells from PBMCs. CDR3 nucleotides: TGTGCCAGCAGTTTTGGGCAGGGGGCCGGCAATCAGCCCCAGCATTTT. Protein sequence: CASSFGQGAGNQPQHF.